This TCR beta chain was sequenced for a study of T cell responses to AZD1222 COVID-19 vaccine. Clones were sequenced by immunoSEQ multiplex PCR, and TCRdb holds only the in-frame ones, with some missing. The table includes about 160,000 clones, around nine tenths detected once. Losses at the gene ends were 10 bases for V and 10 bases for J; bases not matched to a gene: 13. CDR1 MDHEN and CDR2 SYDVKM come from the germline V gene. The CDR3 is 15 residues long. A few counts support this clone. The source material was peripheral blood, sampled on day 0 of AZD1222 vaccination. The V call is TRBV28, the J call TRBJ1-6, with TRBD1 matching over 10 bases. The sequence was obtained from an adult in good health. CDR3 DNA sequence: TGTGCCATCCGATCGACCGGGACAGGGGAGTCACCCCTCCACTTT. Protein product: CAIRSTGTGESPLHF.